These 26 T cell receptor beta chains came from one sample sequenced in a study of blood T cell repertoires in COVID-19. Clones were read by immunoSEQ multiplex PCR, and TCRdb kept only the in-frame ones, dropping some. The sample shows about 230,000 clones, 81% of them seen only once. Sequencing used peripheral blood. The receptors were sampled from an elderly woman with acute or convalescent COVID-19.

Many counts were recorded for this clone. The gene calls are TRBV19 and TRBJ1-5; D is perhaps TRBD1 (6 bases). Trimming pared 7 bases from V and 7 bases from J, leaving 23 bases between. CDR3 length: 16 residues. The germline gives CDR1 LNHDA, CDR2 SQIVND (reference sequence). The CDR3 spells CASTRRGEYRVQPQHF. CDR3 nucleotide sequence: TGTGCCAGTACTAGGCGGGGGGAGTACAGGGTACAGCCCCAGCATTTT.

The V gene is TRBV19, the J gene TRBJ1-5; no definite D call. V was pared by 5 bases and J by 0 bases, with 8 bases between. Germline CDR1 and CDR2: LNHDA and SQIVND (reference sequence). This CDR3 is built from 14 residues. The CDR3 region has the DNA TGTGCCAGTAGTCCGACGGGTAGCAATCAGCCCCAGCATTTT. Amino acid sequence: CASSPTGSNQPQHF.

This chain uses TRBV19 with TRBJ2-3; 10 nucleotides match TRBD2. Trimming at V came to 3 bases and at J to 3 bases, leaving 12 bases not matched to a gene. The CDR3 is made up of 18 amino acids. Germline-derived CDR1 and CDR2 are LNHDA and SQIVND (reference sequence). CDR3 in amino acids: CASSISPAGGWRTDTQYF. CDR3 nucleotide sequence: TGTGCCAGTAGTATTTCGCCAGCGGGGGGGTGGAGGACAGATACGCAGTATTTT.

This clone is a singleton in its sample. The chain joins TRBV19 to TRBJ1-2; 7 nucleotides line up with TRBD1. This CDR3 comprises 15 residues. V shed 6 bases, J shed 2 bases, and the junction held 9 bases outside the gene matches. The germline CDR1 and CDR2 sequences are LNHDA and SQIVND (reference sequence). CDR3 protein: CASRRKGADNYGYTF. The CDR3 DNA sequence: TGTGCCAGTAGGAGAAAGGGGGCTGACAACTATGGCTACACCTTC.

In DNA, the CDR3 is TGCGCCAGCAGCCAAGGGACAGGCCTAAATGAGCAGTTCTTC. This gives the protein CASSQGTGLNEQFF. V usage is TRBV5-1 and J usage is TRBJ2-1, with TRBD1 identical over 8 bases. V shed 4 bases, J shed 7 bases, and the junction held 7 bases outside the gene matches. CDR1 is SGHRS and CDR2 is YFSETQ in the germline V gene. CDR3 size: 14 residues.

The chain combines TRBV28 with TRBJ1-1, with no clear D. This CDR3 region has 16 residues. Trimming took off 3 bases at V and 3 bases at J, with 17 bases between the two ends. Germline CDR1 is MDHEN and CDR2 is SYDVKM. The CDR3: CASSFFRGGGDTEAFF. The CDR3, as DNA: TGTGCCAGCAGTTTCTTCCGAGGCGGTGGAGACACTGAAGCTTTCTTT.

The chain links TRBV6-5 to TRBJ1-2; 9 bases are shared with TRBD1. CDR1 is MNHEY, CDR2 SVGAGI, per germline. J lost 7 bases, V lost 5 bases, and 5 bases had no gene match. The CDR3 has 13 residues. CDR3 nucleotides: TGTGCCAGCAGTCCGGGACAGGGTATTGGCTACACCTTC. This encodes CASSPGQGIGYTF.

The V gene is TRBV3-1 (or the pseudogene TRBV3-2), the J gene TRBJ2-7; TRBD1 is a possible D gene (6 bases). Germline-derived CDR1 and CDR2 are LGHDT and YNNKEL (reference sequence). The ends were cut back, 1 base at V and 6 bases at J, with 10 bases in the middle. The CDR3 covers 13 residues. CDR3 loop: CASSQGGHGEQYF. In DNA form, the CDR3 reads TGTGCCAGCAGCCAAGGGGGGCATGGCGAGCAGTACTTC.

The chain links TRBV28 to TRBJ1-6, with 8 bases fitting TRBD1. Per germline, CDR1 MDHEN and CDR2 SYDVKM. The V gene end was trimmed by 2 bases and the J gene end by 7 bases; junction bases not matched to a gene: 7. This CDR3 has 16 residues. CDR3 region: CASSLGRDRLNSPLHF. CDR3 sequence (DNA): TGTGCCAGCAGTTTAGGTAGGGACAGGTTGAATTCACCCCTCCACTTT.

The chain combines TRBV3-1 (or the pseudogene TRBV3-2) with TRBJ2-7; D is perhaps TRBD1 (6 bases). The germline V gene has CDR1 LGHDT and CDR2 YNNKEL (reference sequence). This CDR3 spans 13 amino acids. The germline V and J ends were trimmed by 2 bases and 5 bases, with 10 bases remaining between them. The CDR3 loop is CASSQLQGNEQYF. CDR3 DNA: TGTGCCAGCAGCCAATTACAGGGAAACGAGCAGTACTTC.

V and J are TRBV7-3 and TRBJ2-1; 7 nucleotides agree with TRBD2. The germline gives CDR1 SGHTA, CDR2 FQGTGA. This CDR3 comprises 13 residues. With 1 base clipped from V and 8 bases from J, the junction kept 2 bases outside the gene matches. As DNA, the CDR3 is TGTGCCAGCAGCTTAATGGGGAGGGATGAGCAGTTCTTC. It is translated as CASSLMGRDEQFF. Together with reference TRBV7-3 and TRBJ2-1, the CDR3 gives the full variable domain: GAGVSQTPSNKVTEKGKYVELRCDPISGHTALYWYRQSLGQGPEFLIYFQGTGAADDSGLPNDRFFAVRPEGSVSTLKIQRTERGDSAVYLCASSLMGRDEQFFGPGTRLTVL.

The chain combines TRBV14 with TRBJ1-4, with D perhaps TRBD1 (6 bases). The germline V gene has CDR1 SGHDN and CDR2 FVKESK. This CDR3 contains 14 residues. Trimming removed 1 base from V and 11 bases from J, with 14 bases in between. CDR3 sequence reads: CASSQGAGVVKLFF. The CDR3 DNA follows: TGTGCCAGCAGCCAAGGGGCAGGGGTTGTCAAACTGTTTTTT.

The CDR3 spells CASSPDRGTIGYTF. In DNA, the CDR3 is TGTGCCAGCAGCCCCGACAGGGGGACGATCGGCTACACCTTC. V is TRBV11-2 and J is TRBJ1-2; TRBD1 matches 9 bases. The V gene end was trimmed by 5 bases and the J gene end by 8 bases; junction bases not matched to a gene: 9. The germline V gene has CDR1 SGHAT and CDR2 FQNNGV. The CDR3 is 14 residues long.

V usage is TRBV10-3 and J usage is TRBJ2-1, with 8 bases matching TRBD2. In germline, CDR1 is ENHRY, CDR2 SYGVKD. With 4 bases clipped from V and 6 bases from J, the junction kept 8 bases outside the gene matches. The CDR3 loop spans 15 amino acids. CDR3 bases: TGTGCCATCAGTGGGGGTAGCGGGACGTCCAATGAGCAGTTCTTC. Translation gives CAISGGSGTSNEQFF.

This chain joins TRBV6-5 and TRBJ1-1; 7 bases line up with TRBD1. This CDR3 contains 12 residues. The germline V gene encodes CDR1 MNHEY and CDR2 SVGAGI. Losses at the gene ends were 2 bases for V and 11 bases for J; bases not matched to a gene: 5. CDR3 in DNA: TGTGCCAGCAGTTACGAAGGGGGCCTTGCTTTCTTT. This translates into CASSYEGGLAFF.

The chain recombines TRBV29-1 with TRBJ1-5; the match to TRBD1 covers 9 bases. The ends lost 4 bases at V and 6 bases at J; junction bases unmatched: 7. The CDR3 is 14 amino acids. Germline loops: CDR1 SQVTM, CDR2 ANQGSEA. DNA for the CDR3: TGCAGCGTTGCGACAGGGGGACTAGGTCAGCCCCAGCATTTT. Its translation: CSVATGGLGQPQHF.

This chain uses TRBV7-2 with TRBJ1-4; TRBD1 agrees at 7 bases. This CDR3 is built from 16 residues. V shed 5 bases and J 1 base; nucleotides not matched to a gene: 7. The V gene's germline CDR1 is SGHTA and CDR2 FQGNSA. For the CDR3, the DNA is TGTGCCAGCAGCCATAAGGGGGCAGGAACTAATGAAAAACTGTTTTTT. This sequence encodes CASSHKGAGTNEKLFF.

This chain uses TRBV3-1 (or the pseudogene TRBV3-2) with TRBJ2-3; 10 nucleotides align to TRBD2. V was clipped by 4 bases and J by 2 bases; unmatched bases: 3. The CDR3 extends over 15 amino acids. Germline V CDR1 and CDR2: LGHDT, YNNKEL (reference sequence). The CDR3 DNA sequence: TGTGCCAGCAGCCTGACTAGCGGGTTCACAGATACGCAGTATTTT. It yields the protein CASSLTSGFTDTQYF.

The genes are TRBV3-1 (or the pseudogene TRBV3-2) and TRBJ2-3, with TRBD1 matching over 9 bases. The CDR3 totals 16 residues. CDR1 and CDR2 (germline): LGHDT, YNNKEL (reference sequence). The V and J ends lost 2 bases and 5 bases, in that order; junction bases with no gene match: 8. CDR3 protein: CASSQHPGTGIDTQYF. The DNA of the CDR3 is TGTGCCAGCAGCCAACACCCGGGGACAGGGATAGATACGCAGTATTTT.

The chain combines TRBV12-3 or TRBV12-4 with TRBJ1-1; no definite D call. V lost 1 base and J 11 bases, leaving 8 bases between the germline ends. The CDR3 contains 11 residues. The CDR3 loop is CASSLELPAFF. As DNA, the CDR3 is TGTGCCAGCAGTTTAGAGCTCCCGGCTTTCTTT.

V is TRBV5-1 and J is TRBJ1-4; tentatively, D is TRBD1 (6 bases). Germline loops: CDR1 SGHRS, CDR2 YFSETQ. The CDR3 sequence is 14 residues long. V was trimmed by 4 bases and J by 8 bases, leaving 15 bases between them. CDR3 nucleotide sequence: TGCGCCAGCAGCCCCGAAAGGGGGGGGGAAAAACTGTTTTTT. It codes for CASSPERGGEKLFF.

The CDR3 spells CASSPTAGTSYEQYF. CDR3 in DNA: TGTGCCAGCTCACCCACCGCGGGGACCTCCTACGAGCAGTACTTC. V gene TRBV18 combines with J gene TRBJ2-7, with a tentative D call TRBD2 (6 bases). Germline V CDR1 and CDR2: KGHSH, LQKENI. This CDR3 comprises 15 residues. Deletions cut 3 bases from V and 0 bases from J, with 12 bases between.

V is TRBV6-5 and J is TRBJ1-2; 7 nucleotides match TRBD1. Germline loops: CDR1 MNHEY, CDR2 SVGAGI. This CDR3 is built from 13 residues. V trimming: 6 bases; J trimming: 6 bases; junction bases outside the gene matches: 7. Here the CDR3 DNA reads TGTGCCAGCAGCCTTGGACAGGACCATGGCTACACCTTC. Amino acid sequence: CASSLGQDHGYTF.

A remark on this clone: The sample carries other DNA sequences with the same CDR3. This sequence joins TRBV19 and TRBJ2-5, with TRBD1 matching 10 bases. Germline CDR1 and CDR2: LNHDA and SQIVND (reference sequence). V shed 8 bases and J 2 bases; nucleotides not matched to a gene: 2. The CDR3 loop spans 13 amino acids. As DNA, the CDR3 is TGTGCCAGTCGGGACAGGGGACAAGAGACCCAGTACTTC. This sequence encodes CASRDRGQETQYF.

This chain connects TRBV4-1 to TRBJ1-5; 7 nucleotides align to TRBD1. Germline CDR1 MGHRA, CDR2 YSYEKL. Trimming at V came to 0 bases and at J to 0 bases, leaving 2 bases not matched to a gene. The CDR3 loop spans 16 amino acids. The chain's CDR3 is CASSQEGQISNQPQHF. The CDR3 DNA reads TGCGCCAGCAGCCAAGAGGGACAGATTAGCAATCAGCCCCAGCATTTT.

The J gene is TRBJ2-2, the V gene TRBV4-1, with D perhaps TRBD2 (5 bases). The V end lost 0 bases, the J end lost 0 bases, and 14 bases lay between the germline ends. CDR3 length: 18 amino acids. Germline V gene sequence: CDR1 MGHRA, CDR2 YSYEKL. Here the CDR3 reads CASSQDFGVGANTGELFF. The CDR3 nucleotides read TGCGCCAGCAGCCAAGATTTCGGGGTGGGCGCGAACACCGGGGAGCTGTTTTTT.